In its sample, the clone carrying this TCR beta chain was seen a few times. What it binds is unknown. PCR used 60 Vbeta primers and 13 Jbeta primers. Method: immunoSEQ multiplex PCR; TCRdb's copy keeps in-frame clones and lacks some. In the table there are fewer than 150,000 clones, around 77% of which are singletons. V lost 3 bases to trimming and J lost 7 bases, with 15 bases between them. The CDR3 is 14 residues long. From germline, CDR1 is KGHSH and CDR2 LQKENI. The data originate from a study of cytomegalovirus exposure and HLA in healthy donors. Whole-study findings and limits: A later analysis reportedly found fewer N-insertions in an Asian-associated ancestry cluster than the roughly 700-donor mean. At a 0.05 false discovery rate, a later analysis found around 15,000 TCR beta sequences to be associated with HLA alleles.

This TCR derives from a man between 50 and 59 years old in good health and CMV-seronegative. V gene TRBV18 combines with J gene TRBJ1-1; D not resolved. Source material: PBMCs. CDR3 nucleotide sequence: TGTGCCAGCTCACCCGGGGAGGCGTCCGTTGAAGCTTTCTTT. It specifies CASSPGEASVEAFF. Full variable domain (remainder filled in from reference TRBV18 and TRBJ1-1): NAGVMQNPRHLVRRRGQEARLRCSPMKGHSHVYWYRQLPEEGLKFMVYLQKENIIDESGMPKERFSAEFPKEGPSILRIQQVVRGDSAAYFCASSPGEASVEAFFGQGTRLTVV.